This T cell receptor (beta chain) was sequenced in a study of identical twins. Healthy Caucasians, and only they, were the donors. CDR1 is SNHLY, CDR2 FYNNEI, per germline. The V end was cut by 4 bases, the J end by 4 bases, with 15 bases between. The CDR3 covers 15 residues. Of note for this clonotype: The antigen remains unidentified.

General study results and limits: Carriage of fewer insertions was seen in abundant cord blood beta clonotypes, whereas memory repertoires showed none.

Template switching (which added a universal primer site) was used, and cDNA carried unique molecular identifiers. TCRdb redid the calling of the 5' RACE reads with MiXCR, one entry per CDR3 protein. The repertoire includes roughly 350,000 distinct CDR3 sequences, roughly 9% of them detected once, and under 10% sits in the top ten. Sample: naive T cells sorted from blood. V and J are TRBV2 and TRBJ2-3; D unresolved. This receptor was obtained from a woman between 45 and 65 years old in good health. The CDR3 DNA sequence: TGTGCCAGCAGTGTAGGCAGGACGATCGCAGATACGCAGTATTTT. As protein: CASSVGRTIADTQYF.